This entry describes one T cell receptor beta chain. Its antigen is not known. Blood sampling was done at baseline, cycle 4 day 1, and cycle 7 day 1. Profiling relied on immunoSEQ multiplex PCR, and the TCRdb table lists in-frame clones only, not all of them. The table shows some 50,000 clones, with 84% occurring only once. The data belong to a study of OX40 agonist ivuxolimab in advanced cancers. Overall study context: Partial responses, seen in three patients, involved one hepatocellular carcinoma and two cutaneous melanomas.

General study results and limits: With doses of 0.1-3.0 mg/kg, partial responders showed among the lowest clonal expansion.

The sequencing here drew on CD4+ or CD8+ T cells sorted from blood, taken in a trial of the OX40 agonist ivuxolimab. The sequence derives from an adult with an advanced solid tumor such as melanoma, head and neck, liver or kidney cancer.

CDR3 coding DNA: TGTGCCAGCGACCGGGCGGGACCATACAATGAGCAGTTCTTC. Amino acid sequence: CASDRAGPYNEQFF. The chain uses TRBV28 and TRBJ2-1; a weak D match, TRBD2 (6 bases). The V gene's germline CDR1 is MDHEN and CDR2 SYDVKM. V lost 8 bases and J 4 bases, leaving 15 bases between the germline ends. The CDR3 is 14 residues long.